These 9 T cell receptor beta chains came from one sample sequenced in a study of T-cell reconstitution after alpha-beta-depleted transplantation in children (dated by TCRdb to the mid-2010s). Libraries were built with PCR. Instrument on record: Illumina HiSeq 2500. To normalize quantification of the TCRbeta repertoire, the TCR libraries were built with molecular barcoding that relied on unique molecular identifiers. TCRdb applied fastp at Q25 and MiXCR to the public reads, then kept only in-frame beta chains. Each CDR3 protein appears once, grouped with its most common genes and DNA. The sample table lists some 640,000 distinct CDR3 sequences, around 16% of them with a count of one. Together, the top ten hold 1.1% of the sample. The specimen was PBMCs from the stem cell graft donor, collected from the stem cell graft. Receptors were obtained from a human donor who donated a stem cell graft to a child with acute myeloid leukemia.

The genes are TRBV9 and TRBJ2-7, with 9 bases that match TRBD1. The germline V gene encodes CDR1 SGDLS and CDR2 YYNGEE. Unmatched junction bases numbered 11, after V lost 3 bases and J lost 7 bases. This CDR3 is built from 15 residues. The CDR3 nucleotides are TGTGCCAGCAGCGGCGAACCACAGGGGGCGGAGGAGCAGTACTTC. Residues: CASSGEPQGAEEQYF. The full variable domain, rest sourced from reference TRBV9 and TRBJ2-7, is DSGVTQTPKHLITATGQRVTLRCSPRSGDLSVYWYQQSLDQGLQFLIQYYNGEERAKGNILERFSAQQFPDLHSELNLSSLELGDSALYFCASSGEPQGAEEQYFGPGTRLTVT.

This clonotype has just a few counts. V gene TRBV12-3 or TRBV12-4 combines with J gene TRBJ2-5; TRBD1 matches 7 bases. The CDR3 consists of 14 residues. Germline trimming cut 6 bases from V and 1 base from J; bases unmatched to any gene: 5. Here the CDR3 reads CASRPQGIQETQYF. The CDR3 coding sequence is TGTGCCAGCAGACCACAGGGGATCCAAGAGACCCAGTACTTC.

This clonotype was recorded at least ten times. V is TRBV20-1 and J is TRBJ2-7; perhaps TRBD1 as D (6 bases). In germline, CDR1 is DFQATT, CDR2 SNEGSKA (reference sequence). The V end was cut by 6 bases, the J end by 5 bases, with 14 bases between. CDR3 size: 12 residues. The CDR3 sequence: CSASPDSDEQYV. CDR3 DNA sequence: TGCAGTGCCTCTCCGGACAGTGACGAGCAGTACGTC.

V gene TRBV9 combines with J gene TRBJ2-1; 8 bases match TRBD1. CDR3 size: 16 residues. The junction had 2 bases not matched to a gene; V was cut back by 0 bases and J by 0 bases. CDR1 and CDR2 from the germline V gene are SGDLS and YYNGEE. In DNA, the CDR3 is TGTGCCAGCAGCGTAGGAGGACAGGGCTCCTACAATGAGCAGTTCTTC. This codes for CASSVGGQGSYNEQFF.

The chain recombines TRBV7-2 with TRBJ2-7; D gene unclear. Looked up from germline, CDR1 is SGHTA and CDR2 is FQGNSA. The CDR3 is 12 amino acids. V was pared by 8 bases and J by 2 bases, with 10 bases between. CDR3 bases: TGTGCCAGCTCCACGGCAGCCTACGAGCAGTACTTC. Amino acids: CASSTAAYEQYF.

This clonotype was picked up many times. V usage is TRBV5-5 and J usage is TRBJ2-7; D ambiguous. Trimming left V 4 bases short and J 3 bases short, with 20 bases between. The CDR3 consists of 16 residues. Germline V gene lookup returns CDR1 SGHKS and CDR2 YYEKEE (reference sequence). CDR3 residues: CASSPGPAQVDYEQYF. The CDR3 DNA is TGTGCCAGCAGCCCCGGACCTGCTCAGGTAGACTACGAGCAGTACTTC.

This clonotype was found many times. The V and J genes are TRBV20-1 and TRBJ1-6; maybe TRBD1 (5 bases). V dropped 3 bases and J dropped 7 bases, with 10 bases sitting between them. The CDR3 sequence is 13 residues long. Germline CDR1 is DFQATT and CDR2 is SNEGSKA (reference sequence). The CDR3 nucleotides are TGCAGTGCTAGTCATCGACAGAATTCACCCCTCCACTTT. Translating it yields CSASHRQNSPLHF.

This clonotype showed up many times. The V call is TRBV20-1, the J call TRBJ1-2; D not certain. Germline CDR1 reads DFQATT; CDR2 reads SNEGSKA (reference sequence). V was cut by 0 bases and J by 6 bases, with 11 bases left in between. The CDR3 covers 13 residues. DNA for the CDR3: TGCAGTGCTAGAGATGAGGCAGCGAATGGCTACACCTTC. This encodes CSARDEAANGYTF.

V gene TRBV4-2 combines with J gene TRBJ2-7; either TRBD1 or TRBD2 may supply D (5 bases each). CDR1 is LGHNA and CDR2 is YNFKEQ in the germline V gene. The CDR3 spans 13 residues. V dropped 9 bases and J dropped 5 bases, with 17 bases sitting between them. The DNA of the CDR3 is TGTGCCAGGAGATCCGGGACCTTAGACGAGCAGTACTTC. It encodes CARRSGTLDEQYF.